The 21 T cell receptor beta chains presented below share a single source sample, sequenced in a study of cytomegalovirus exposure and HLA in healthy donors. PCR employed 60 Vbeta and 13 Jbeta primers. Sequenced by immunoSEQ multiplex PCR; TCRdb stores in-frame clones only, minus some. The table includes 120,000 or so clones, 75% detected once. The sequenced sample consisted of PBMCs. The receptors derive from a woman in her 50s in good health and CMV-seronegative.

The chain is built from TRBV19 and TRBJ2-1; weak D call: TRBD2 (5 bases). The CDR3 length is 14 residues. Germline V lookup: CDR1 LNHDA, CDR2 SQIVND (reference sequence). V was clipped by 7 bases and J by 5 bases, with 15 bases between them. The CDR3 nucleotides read TGTGCCAGTAAGCATGCAGGACTCCACAATGAGCAGTTCTTC. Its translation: CASKHAGLHNEQFF.

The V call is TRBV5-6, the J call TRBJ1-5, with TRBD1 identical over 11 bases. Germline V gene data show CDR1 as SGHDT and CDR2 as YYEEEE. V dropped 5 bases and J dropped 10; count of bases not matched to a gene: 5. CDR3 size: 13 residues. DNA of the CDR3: TGTGCCAGCAGTCGGACAGGGGGCTATCCCCAGCATTTT. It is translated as CASSRTGGYPQHF.

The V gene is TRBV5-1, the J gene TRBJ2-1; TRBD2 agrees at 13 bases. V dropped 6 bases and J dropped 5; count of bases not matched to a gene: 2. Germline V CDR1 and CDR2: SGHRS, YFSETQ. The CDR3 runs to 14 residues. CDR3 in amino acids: CASKTSGRDNEQFF. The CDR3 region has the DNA TGCGCCAGCAAAACTAGCGGGAGGGACAATGAGCAGTTCTTC.

The chain's CDR3 is CAWRGLGLSQYF. The CDR3 DNA is TGTGCCTGGAGGGGGCTAGGCCTGAGCCAGTACTTC. The chain carries TRBV30 and TRBJ2-5, with D perhaps matching TRBD1 (5 bases). The CDR3 extends over 12 amino acids. The germline V and J ends were trimmed by 3 bases and 10 bases, with 15 bases remaining between them. The germline gives CDR1 GTSNPN, CDR2 SVGIG (reference sequence). Complete variable domain (other parts from reference TRBV30 and TRBJ2-5): SQTIHQWPATLVQPVGSPLSLECTVEGTSNPNLYWYRQAAGRGLQLLFYSVGIGQISSEVPQNLSASRPQDRQFILSSKKLLLSDSGFYLCAWRGLGLSQYFGPGTRLLVL.

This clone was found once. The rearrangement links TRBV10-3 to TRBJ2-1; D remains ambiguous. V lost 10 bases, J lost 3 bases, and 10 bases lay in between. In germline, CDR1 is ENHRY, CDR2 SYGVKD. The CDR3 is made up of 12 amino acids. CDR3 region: CATRLDYNEQFF. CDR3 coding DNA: TGTGCCACCCGCTTAGACTACAATGAGCAGTTCTTC.

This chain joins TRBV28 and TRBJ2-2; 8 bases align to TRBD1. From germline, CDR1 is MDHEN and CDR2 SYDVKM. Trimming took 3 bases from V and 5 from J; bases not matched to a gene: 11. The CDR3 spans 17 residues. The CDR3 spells CASSLGRGQGGTGELFF. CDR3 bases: TGTGCCAGCAGTTTGGGACGAGGACAGGGTGGTACCGGGGAGCTGTTTTTT.

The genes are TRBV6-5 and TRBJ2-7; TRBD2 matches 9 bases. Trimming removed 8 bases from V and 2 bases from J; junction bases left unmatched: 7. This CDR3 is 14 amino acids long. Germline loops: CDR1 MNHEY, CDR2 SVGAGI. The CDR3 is CASGRTSVAYEQYF. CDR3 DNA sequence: TGTGCCAGCGGCCGGACTAGCGTGGCCTACGAGCAGTACTTC.

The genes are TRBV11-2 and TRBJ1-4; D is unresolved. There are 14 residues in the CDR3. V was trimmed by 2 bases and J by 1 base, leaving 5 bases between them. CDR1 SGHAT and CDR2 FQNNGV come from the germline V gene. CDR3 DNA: TGTGCCAGCAGCTTACCAGGAACTAATGAAAAACTGTTTTTT. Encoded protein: CASSLPGTNEKLFF.

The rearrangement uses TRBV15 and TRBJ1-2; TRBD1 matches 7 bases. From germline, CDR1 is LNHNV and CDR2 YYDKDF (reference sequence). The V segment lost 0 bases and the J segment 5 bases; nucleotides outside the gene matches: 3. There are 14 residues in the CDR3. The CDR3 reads CATSREGQRYGYTF. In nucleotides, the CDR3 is TGTGCCACCAGCAGAGAGGGACAGAGATATGGCTACACCTTC. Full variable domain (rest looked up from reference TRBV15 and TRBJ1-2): DAMVIQNPRYQVTQFGKPVTLSCSQTLNHNVMYWYQQKSSQAPKLLFHYYDKDFNNEADTPDNFQSRRPNTSFCFLDIRSPGLGDTAMYLCATSREGQRYGYTFGSGTRLTVV.

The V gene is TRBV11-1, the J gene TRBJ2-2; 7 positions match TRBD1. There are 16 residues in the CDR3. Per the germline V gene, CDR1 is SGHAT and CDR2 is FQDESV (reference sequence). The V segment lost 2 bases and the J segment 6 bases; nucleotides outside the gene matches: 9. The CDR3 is CASSLRQGILSGELFF. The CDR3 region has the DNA TGTGCCAGCAGCTTACGACAGGGTATTCTCTCCGGGGAGCTGTTTTTT.

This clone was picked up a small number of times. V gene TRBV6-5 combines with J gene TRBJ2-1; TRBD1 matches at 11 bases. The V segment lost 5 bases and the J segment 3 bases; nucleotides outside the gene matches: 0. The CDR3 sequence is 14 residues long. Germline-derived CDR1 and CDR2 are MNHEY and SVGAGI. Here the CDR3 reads CASSGTGGYNEQFF. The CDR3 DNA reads TGTGCCAGCAGTGGGACAGGGGGCTACAATGAGCAGTTCTTC.

CDR3 in amino acids: CASSDRGLNNQPQHF. The CDR3 DNA is TGTGCCAGCAGTGATCGAGGGTTGAACAATCAGCCCCAGCATTTT. This chain joins TRBV2 and TRBJ1-5; D uncertain. The CDR3 is 15 residues long. Looked up from germline, CDR1 is SNHLY and CDR2 is FYNNEI. Trimming took off 3 bases at V and 3 bases at J, with 12 bases between the two ends.

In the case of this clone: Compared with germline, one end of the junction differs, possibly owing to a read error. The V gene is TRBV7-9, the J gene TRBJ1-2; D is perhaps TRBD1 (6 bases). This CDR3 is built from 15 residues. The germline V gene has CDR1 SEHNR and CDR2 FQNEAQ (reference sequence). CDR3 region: CSSSLVQGLEYGYTF. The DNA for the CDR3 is TGTTCCAGCAGCTTAGTGCAGGGGCTTGAATATGGCTACACCTTC.

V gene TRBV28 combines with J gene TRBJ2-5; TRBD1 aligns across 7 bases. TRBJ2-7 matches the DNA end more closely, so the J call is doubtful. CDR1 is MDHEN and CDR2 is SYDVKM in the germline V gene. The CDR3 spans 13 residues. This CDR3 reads CASKSTGTYEQYF. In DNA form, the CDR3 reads TGTGCCAGCAAATCGACAGGGACCTACGAGCAGTACTTC.

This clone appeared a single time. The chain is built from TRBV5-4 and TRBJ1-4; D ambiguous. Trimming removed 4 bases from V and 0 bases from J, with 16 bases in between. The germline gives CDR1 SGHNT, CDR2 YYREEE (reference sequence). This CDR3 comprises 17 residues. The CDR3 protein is CASSPRPPIATNEKLFF. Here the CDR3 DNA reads TGTGCCAGCAGCCCTAGGCCCCCCATTGCAACTAATGAAAAACTGTTTTTT.

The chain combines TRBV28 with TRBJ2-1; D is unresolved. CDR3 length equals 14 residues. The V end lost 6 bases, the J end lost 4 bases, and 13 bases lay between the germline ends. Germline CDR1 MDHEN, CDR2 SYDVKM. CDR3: CASRFPNSYNEQFF. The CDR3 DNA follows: TGTGCCAGCAGATTTCCGAACAGTTACAATGAGCAGTTCTTC. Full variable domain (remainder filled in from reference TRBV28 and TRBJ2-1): DVKVTQSSRYLVKRTGEKVFLECVQDMDHENMFWYRQDPGLGLRLIYFSYDVKMKEKGDIPEGYSVSREKKERFSLILESASTNQTSMYLCASRFPNSYNEQFFGPGTRLTVL.

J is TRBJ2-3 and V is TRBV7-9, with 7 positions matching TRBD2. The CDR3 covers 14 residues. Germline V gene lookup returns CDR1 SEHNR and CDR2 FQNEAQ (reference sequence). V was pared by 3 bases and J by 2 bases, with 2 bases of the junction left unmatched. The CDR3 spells CASSFGLDTDTQYF. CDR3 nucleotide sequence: TGTGCCAGCAGCTTTGGACTAGACACAGATACGCAGTATTTT.

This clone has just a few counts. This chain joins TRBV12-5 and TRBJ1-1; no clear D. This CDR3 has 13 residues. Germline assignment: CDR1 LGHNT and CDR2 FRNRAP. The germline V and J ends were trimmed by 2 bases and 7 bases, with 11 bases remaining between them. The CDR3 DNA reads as TGTGCTAGTGGTTTGTTAGAACGGGATGAAGCTTTCTTT. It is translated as CASGLLERDEAFF.

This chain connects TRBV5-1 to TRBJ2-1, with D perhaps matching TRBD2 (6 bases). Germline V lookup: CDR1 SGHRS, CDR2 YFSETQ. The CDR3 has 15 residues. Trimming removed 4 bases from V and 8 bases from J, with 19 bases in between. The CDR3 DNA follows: TGCGCCAGCAGCCGAACCGGACGGGAGCTCGATGAGCAGTTCTTC. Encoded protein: CASSRTGRELDEQFF.

The CDR3 region is CASSSGGPDRYTEAFF. The CDR3 bases are TGTGCCAGCTCATCAGGCGGGCCCGACAGGTACACTGAAGCTTTCTTT. This chain links TRBV18 with TRBJ1-1; tentatively, D is TRBD1 (6 bases). CDR3 length: 16 amino acids. Germline CDR1 reads KGHSH; CDR2 reads LQKENI. V lost 5 bases and J lost 3, with 19 bases in between.

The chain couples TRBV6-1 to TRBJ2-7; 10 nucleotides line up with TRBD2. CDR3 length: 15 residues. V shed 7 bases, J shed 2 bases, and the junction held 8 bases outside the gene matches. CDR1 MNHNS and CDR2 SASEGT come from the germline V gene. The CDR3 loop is CASTPSGRGPYEQYF. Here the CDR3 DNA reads TGTGCCAGCACCCCCAGCGGGAGGGGACCCTACGAGCAGTACTTC.